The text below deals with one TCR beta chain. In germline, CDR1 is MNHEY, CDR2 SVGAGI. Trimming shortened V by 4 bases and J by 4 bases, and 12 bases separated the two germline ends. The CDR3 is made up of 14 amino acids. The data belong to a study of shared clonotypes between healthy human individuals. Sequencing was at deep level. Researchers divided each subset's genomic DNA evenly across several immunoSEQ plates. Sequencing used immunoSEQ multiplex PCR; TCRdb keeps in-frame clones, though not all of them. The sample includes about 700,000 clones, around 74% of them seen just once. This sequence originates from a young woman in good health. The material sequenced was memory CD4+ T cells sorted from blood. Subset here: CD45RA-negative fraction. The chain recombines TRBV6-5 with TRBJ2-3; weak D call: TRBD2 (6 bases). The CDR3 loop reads CASSLETGADTQYF. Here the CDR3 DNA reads TGTGCCAGCAGTTTGGAGACGGGGGCAGATACGCAGTATTTT.